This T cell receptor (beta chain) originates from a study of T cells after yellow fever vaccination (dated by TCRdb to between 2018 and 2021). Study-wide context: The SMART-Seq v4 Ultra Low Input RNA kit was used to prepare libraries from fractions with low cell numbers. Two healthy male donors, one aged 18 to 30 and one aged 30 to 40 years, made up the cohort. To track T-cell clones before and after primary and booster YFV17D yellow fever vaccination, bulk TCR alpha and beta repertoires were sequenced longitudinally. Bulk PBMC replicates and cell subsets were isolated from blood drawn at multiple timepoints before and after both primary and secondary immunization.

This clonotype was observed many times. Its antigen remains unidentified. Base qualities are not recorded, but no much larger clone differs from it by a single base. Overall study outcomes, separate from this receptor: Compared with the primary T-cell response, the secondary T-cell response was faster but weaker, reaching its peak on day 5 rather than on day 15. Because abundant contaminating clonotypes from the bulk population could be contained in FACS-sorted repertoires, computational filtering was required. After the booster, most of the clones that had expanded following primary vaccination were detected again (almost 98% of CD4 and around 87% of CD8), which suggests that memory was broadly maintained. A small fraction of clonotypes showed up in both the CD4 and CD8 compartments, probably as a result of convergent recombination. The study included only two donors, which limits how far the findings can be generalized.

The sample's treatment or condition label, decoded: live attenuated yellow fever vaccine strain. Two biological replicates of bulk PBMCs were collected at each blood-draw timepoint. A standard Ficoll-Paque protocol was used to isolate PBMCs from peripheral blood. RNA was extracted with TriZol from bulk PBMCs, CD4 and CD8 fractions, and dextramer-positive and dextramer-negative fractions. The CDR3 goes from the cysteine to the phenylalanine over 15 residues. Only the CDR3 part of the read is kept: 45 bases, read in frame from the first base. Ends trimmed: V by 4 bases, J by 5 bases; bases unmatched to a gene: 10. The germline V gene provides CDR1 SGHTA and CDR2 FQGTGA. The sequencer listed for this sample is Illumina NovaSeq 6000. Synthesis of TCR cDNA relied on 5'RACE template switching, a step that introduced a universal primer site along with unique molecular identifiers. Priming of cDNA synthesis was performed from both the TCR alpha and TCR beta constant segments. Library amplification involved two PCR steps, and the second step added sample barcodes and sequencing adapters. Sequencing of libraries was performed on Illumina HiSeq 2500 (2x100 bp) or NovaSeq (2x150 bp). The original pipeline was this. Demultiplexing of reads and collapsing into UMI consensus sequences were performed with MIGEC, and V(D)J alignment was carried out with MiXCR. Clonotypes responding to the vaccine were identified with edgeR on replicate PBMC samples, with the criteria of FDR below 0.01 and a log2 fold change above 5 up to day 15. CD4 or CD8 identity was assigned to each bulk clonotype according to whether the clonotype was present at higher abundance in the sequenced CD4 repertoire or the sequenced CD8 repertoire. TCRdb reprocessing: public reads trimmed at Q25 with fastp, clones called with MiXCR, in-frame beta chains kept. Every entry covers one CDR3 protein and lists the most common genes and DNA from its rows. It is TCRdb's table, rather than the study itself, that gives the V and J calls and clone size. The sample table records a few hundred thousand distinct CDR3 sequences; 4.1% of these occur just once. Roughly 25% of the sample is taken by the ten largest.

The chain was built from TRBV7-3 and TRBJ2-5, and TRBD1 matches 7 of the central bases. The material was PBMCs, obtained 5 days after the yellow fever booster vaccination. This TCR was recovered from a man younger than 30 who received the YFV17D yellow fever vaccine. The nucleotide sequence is TGTGCCAGCAGCTCCAGACAGGGAAGGAGGGAGACCCAGTACTTC. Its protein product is CASSSRQGRRETQYF. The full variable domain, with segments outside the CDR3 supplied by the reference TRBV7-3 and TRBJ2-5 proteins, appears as GAGVSQTPSNKVTEKGKYVELRCDPISGHTALYWYRQSLGQGPEFLIYFQGTGAADDSGLPNDRFFAVRPEGSVSTLKIQRTERGDSAVYLCASSSRQGRRETQYFGPGTRLLVL.